The 16 T cell receptor beta chains below all came from one sample that was sequenced in a study of T cell responses to AZD1222 COVID-19 vaccine. Produced via immunoSEQ multiplex PCR; TCRdb's table is partial and in-frame only. Among about 170,000 clones listed, around nine tenths were seen once. Sequences were derived from peripheral blood, sampled on day 0 of AZD1222 vaccination. The receptors come from an adult in good health.

The chain uses TRBV19 and TRBJ1-1, with unresolved D. Germline lookup yields CDR1 LNHDA and CDR2 SQIVND (reference sequence). V lost 4 bases to trimming and J lost 1 base, with 7 bases between them. The CDR3 loop spans 13 amino acids. The CDR3 sequence: CASSTAGNTEAFF. In DNA form, the CDR3 reads TGTGCCAGTAGTACGGCAGGGAACACTGAAGCTTTCTTT.

V is TRBV6-5 and J is TRBJ2-7; D is unclear. The germline V and J ends were trimmed by 5 bases and 0 bases, with 5 bases remaining between them. The CDR3 length is 12 residues. Germline V CDR1 and CDR2: MNHEY, SVGAGI. CDR3 sequence reads: CASSQLSYEQYF. The DNA for the CDR3 is TGTGCCAGCAGTCAACTCTCCTACGAGCAGTACTTC.

The chain joins TRBV6-1 to TRBJ2-1; unclear D gene. Germline CDR1 MNHNS, CDR2 SASEGT. The germline V and J ends were trimmed by 3 bases and 1 base, with 4 bases remaining between them. The CDR3 sequence is 13 residues long. CDR3 amino acids: CASSDRSYNEQFF. The CDR3 nucleotides are TGTGCCAGCAGTGATCGGTCCTACAATGAGCAGTTCTTC.

Only one count was recorded for this clone. The chain has TRBV18 and TRBJ1-2, with TRBD1 matching over 8 bases. The CDR3 has 12 amino acids. The trim removed 5 bases at V and 8 bases at J, leaving 4 bases unmatched. Germline lookup yields CDR1 KGHSH and CDR2 LQKENI. In DNA, the CDR3 is TGTGCCAGCTCAGCGACAGGGGAGGGCTACACCTTC. Protein sequence: CASSATGEGYTF.

V usage is TRBV7-2 and J usage is TRBJ1-6, with 8 nucleotides matching TRBD1. After removal of 2 bases from V and 9 bases from J, the junction contained 9 bases not matched to a gene. Germline V lookup: CDR1 SGHTA, CDR2 FQGNSA. The CDR3 contains 16 residues. This CDR3 is CASSLTPGQAGSPLHF. As DNA, the CDR3 is TGTGCCAGCAGCTTAACTCCGGGACAGGCGGGTTCACCCCTCCACTTT.

This rearrangement joins TRBV25-1 to TRBJ1-2; D unclear. This CDR3 has 13 amino acids. The germline V and J ends were trimmed by 5 bases and 2 bases, with 9 bases remaining between them. The V gene's germline CDR1 is MGHDK and CDR2 SYGVNS. CDR3: CASSSTGNYGYTF. The CDR3, as DNA: TGTGCCAGCAGTAGTACGGGGAACTATGGCTACACCTTC.

This clone was seen once. The rearrangement joins TRBV10-2 to TRBJ1-1; tentatively, D is TRBD1 (5 bases). V was trimmed by 2 bases and J by 1 base, leaving 14 bases between them. The CDR3 covers 16 residues. Germline CDR1 reads WSHSY; CDR2 reads SAAADI. CDR3 in DNA: TGCGCCAGCAGTGAGCCGATGGGGGTAAGGAACACTGAAGCTTTCTTT. It yields the protein CASSEPMGVRNTEAFF.

The chain joins TRBV6-5 to TRBJ2-3; perhaps TRBD2 as D (7 bases). The CDR3 has 14 amino acids. Looked up from germline, CDR1 is MNHEY and CDR2 is SVGAGI. V was trimmed by 5 bases and J by 7 bases, leaving 16 bases between them. The DNA for the CDR3 is TGTGCCAGCAGTCACCTAGGGGGGGTTAATACGCAGTATTTT. Protein sequence: CASSHLGGVNTQYF.

The chain recombines TRBV29-1 with TRBJ1-2; possible D gene TRBD1, 5 bases. The CDR3 covers 12 residues. The V end lost 1 base, the J end lost 4 bases, and 7 bases lay between the germline ends. The V gene's germline CDR1 is SQVTM and CDR2 ANQGSEA. The DNA for the CDR3 is TGCAGCGTTGAAGGACAGCGCTATGGCTACACCTTC. Its translation is CSVEGQRYGYTF.

The chain recombines TRBV30 with TRBJ2-3, with 10 bases matching TRBD1. The CDR3 is made up of 19 amino acids. V was pared by 2 bases and J by 4 bases, with 18 bases of the junction left unmatched. Per the germline V gene, CDR1 is GTSNPN and CDR2 is SVGIG (reference sequence). CDR3 in DNA: TGTGCCTGGAGTTTACGGGGGTCGGGACAGGGGAAGATGCCAGATACGCAGTATTTT. It yields the protein CAWSLRGSGQGKMPDTQYF.

The J gene is TRBJ2-7, the V gene TRBV7-2, with 15 bases lining up with TRBD2. CDR3 length equals 17 residues. The J segment lost 8 bases and the V segment lost 4 bases, leaving 12 bases of the junction unmatched. The germline V gene has CDR1 SGHTA and CDR2 FQGNSA. The CDR3 reads CASSSRSAGLAGGQQYF. The CDR3 nucleotides are TGTGCCAGCAGCTCCCGCTCAGCGGGACTAGCGGGGGGCCAGCAGTACTTC.

This clone ranks as medium-sized (0.01 to 0.1%). The rearrangement uses TRBV29-1 and TRBJ2-7; the D call may be TRBD1 or TRBD2 (5 bases each). Between the trimmed V and J ends, which lost 3 bases and 2 bases, there was a span of 8 bases. Germline CDR1 is SQVTM and CDR2 is ANQGSEA. This CDR3 comprises 12 residues. The CDR3 coding sequence is TGCAGCGTTGACTCGGGGCCCTACGAGCAGTACTTC. Protein product: CSVDSGPYEQYF.

The chain combines TRBV7-8 with TRBJ1-5, with D tentatively TRBD1 (5 bases). Trimming took 5 bases from V and 3 from J, leaving 11 bases between them. The CDR3 spans 14 residues. Germline CDR1 is SGHVS and CDR2 is FQNEAQ. The chain's CDR3 is CASSLGPINQPQHF. The CDR3 nucleotides are TGTGCCAGCAGCCTGGGGCCCATCAATCAGCCCCAGCATTTT.

The gene calls are TRBV9 and TRBJ2-6, with D possibly matching TRBD2 (5 bases). This CDR3 has 17 amino acids. Germline V gives CDR1 SGDLS, CDR2 YYNGEE. The V gene lost 1 base and the J gene lost 0 bases, with 11 bases spanning the gap. In nucleotides, the CDR3 is TGTGCCAGCAGCGTAAGTCGAGGGTCCTCTGGGGCCAACGTCCTGACTTTC. Translation: CASSVSRGSSGANVLTF.

V and J are TRBV6-5 and TRBJ2-1; possible D gene TRBD2, 6 bases. Trimming removed 5 bases from V and 2 bases from J, with 13 bases in between. From germline, CDR1 is MNHEY and CDR2 SVGAGI. There are 15 residues in the CDR3. CDR3 bases: TGTGCCAGCAGTCGCCCCGGGGGAACCTACAATGAGCAGTTCTTC. It yields the protein CASSRPGGTYNEQFF.

The J gene is TRBJ1-1, the V gene TRBV19; D gene ambiguous. The V end lost 7 bases, the J end lost 1 base, and 19 bases lay between the germline ends. The CDR3 length is 16 residues. Germline loops: CDR1 LNHDA, CDR2 SQIVND (reference sequence). The CDR3 spells CASKGRAWVENTEAFF. The CDR3 coding sequence is TGTGCCAGTAAAGGAAGGGCGTGGGTCGAGAACACTGAAGCTTTCTTT.